The 8 T cell receptor beta chains reported below all come from one sample, sequenced in a study of cytomegalovirus exposure and HLA in healthy donors. The PCR made use of 60 Vbeta and 13 Jbeta primers. Only in-frame clones appear in the TCRdb table, and some are missing; sequencing was by immunoSEQ multiplex PCR. The sample lists about 140,000 clones, approximately 71% occurring once. The sequenced sample was PBMCs. These receptors came from a man aged 25 to 40 in good health and CMV-seronegative.

The rearrangement links TRBV27 to TRBJ2-1; 11 positions agree with TRBD2. J was trimmed by 0 bases and V by 1 base; bases with no gene match: 8. Germline V gene lookup returns CDR1 MNHEY and CDR2 SMNVEV (reference sequence). This CDR3 has 19 residues. The CDR3 region is CASSLLLAGGPSSYNEQFF. Written as DNA, the CDR3 is TGTGCCAGCAGTTTATTGTTAGCGGGAGGGCCTAGCTCCTACAATGAGCAGTTCTTC.

This sequence joins TRBV2 and TRBJ2-7, with 7 bases lining up with TRBD1. The V and J ends lost 6 bases and 2 bases, in that order; junction bases with no gene match: 7. The CDR3 length is 14 residues. CDR1 and CDR2 (germline): SNHLY, FYNNEI. DNA of the CDR3: TGTGCCAGCAGGGCACAAGGGACAGCCTACGAGCAGTACTTC. As protein: CASRAQGTAYEQYF.

CDR3 region: CASSFPRQPQHF. As DNA, the CDR3 is TGTGCCAGCAGTTTCCCTAGGCAGCCCCAGCATTTT. The V and J genes are TRBV28 and TRBJ1-5, with D unresolved. The V and J ends lost 3 bases and 7 bases respectively, with 7 bases between them. Germline CDR1 MDHEN, CDR2 SYDVKM. This CDR3 has 12 residues.

This clone occurred once. V gene TRBV19 combines with J gene TRBJ1-5, with D perhaps matching TRBD1 (5 bases). The CDR3 contains 16 residues. The V end was cut by 4 bases, the J end by 4 bases, with 17 bases between. Germline V gene sequence: CDR1 LNHDA, CDR2 SQIVND (reference sequence). Here the CDR3 reads CASSTQRDLTNQPQHF. The CDR3 nucleotides are TGTGCCAGTAGTACCCAGCGGGACCTGACAAATCAGCCCCAGCATTTT.

This sequence joins TRBV30 and TRBJ2-1; 7 bases line up with TRBD2. CDR1 is GTSNPN and CDR2 is SVGIG in the germline V gene (reference sequence). V trimming: 5 bases; J trimming: 8 bases; junction bases outside the gene matches: 15. The CDR3 is 15 amino acids. CDR3 in DNA: TGTGCCTGGGCCCTATTGAGTGGACGGGGGGATGAGCAGTTCTTC. Translating it yields CAWALLSGRGDEQFF.

The genes are TRBV9 and TRBJ1-1, with 7 positions matching TRBD1. V trimming: 4 bases; J trimming: 4 bases; junction bases outside the gene matches: 7. Looked up from germline, CDR1 is SGDLS and CDR2 is YYNGEE. The CDR3 is made up of 14 amino acids. CDR3 in DNA: TGTGCCAGCAGCACTACGACAGGGAGCACTGAAGCTTTCTTT. Residues: CASSTTTGSTEAFF.

This chain connects TRBV25-1 to TRBJ2-3; 7 bases fit TRBD2. The junction had 15 bases not matched to a gene; V was cut back by 5 bases and J by 4 bases. The CDR3 is 17 amino acids. In germline, CDR1 is MGHDK, CDR2 SYGVNS. The CDR3 sequence: CASSPHRTRDQSDTQYF. The CDR3 DNA reads as TGTGCCAGCAGTCCCCACCGGACTAGAGATCAATCAGATACGCAGTATTTT.

The genes are TRBV21-1 and TRBJ1-3; the table's D call, TRBD1, was not checked against the DNA. TRBV21-1 is a listed pseudogene. This CDR3 is built from 17 residues. The CDR3 coding sequence is TGTGCCAGCAGCATAATCTCACCCCCTAGACAGGGAAACACCATATATTTT. This codes for CASSIISPPRQGNTIYF.